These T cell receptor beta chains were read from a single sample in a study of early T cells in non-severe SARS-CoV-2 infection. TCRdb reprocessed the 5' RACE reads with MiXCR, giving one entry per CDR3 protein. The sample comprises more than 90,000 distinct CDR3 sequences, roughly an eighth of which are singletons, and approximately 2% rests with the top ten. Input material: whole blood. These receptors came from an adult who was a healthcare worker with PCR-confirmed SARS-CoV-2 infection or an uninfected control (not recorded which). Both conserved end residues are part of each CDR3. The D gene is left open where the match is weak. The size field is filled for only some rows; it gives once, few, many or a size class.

CASSLADRSSYNEQFF	TGCGCCAGCAGCTTGGCCGACAGGAGCTCCTACAATGAGCAGTTCTTC	TRBV5-1	16	few	-	TRBJ2-1
CASSLIRTGNYGYTF	TGTGCCAGCAGCCTCATACGGACAGGGAACTATGGCTACACCTTC	TRBV7-8	15	-	TRBD1	TRBJ1-2
CASNLVFGSSYNSPLHF	TGTGCCAGCAACTTGGTCTTCGGGAGCTCCTATAATTCACCCCTCCACTTT	TRBV12-3/TRBV12-4	17	-	-	TRBJ1-6
CATSRDLEGFSYNEQFF	TGTGCCACCAGCAGAGATTTAGAAGGGTTCTCCTACAATGAGCAGTTCTTC	TRBV15	17	many	-	TRBJ2-1
CASSPLGGSDTQYF	TGTGCCAGCAGCCCCCTGGGTGGATCCGATACGCAGTATTTT	TRBV3-1	14	few	-	TRBJ2-3
CSVVSWSGGNEQYF	TGCAGCGTTGTGTCCTGGAGCGGGGGCAACGAGCAGTACTTC	TRBV29-1	14	many	TRBD2	TRBJ2-7
CASTGQPNTGELFF	TGCGCCAGCACGGGACAGCCGAACACCGGGGAGCTGTTTTTT	TRBV5-1	14	many	TRBD1	TRBJ2-2
CASTGPLRTGVPNEQFF	TGCGCCAGCACCGGCCCTCTTCGGACAGGGGTCCCCAATGAGCAGTTCTTC	TRBV10-1	17	many	TRBD1	TRBJ2-1
CATSDPGTLFPYTGELFF	TGTGCCACCAGTGATCCTGGGACGCTATTTCCGTACACCGGGGAGCTGTTTTTT	TRBV24-1	18	-	-	TRBJ2-2
CASSAGVGHKNTEAFF	TGTGCCAGCAGCGCGGGGGTAGGGCACAAAAACACTGAAGCTTTCTTT	TRBV5-8	16	-	-	TRBJ1-1
CASRANTEAFF	TGTGCCAGCAGGGCGAACACTGAAGCTTTCTTT	TRBV6-2/TRBV6-3	11	many	-	TRBJ1-1
CASSYGETGVNEQFF	TGTGCCAGCAGTTACGGGGAGACAGGGGTCAATGAGCAGTTCTTC	TRBV6-2/TRBV6-3	15	-	TRBD1	TRBJ2-1
CASSSMGGPGGELFF	TGTGCCAGCAGCAGTATGGGGGGGCCTGGCGGGGAGCTGTTTTTT	TRBV12-3/TRBV12-4	15	-	-	TRBJ2-2
CSVAGTGINYGYTF	TGCAGCGTTGCCGGGACAGGGATAAACTATGGCTACACCTTC	TRBV29-1	14	many	TRBD1	TRBJ1-2
CASSQRTGGAGINYGYTF	TGCGCCAGCAGCCAACGGACAGGGGGCGCGGGTATAAACTATGGCTACACCTTC	TRBV4-1	18	few	TRBD1	TRBJ1-2
CSVGQGIQAFF	TGCAGCGTCGGACAGGGGATTCAAGCTTTCTTT	TRBV29-1	11	many	TRBD1	TRBJ1-1
CSVLGRHYNEQFF	TGCAGCGTTCTCGGTCGGCATTACAATGAGCAGTTCTTC	TRBV29-1	13	-	-	TRBJ2-1
CASSLVYSSTDTQYF	TGTGCCAGCAGCTTAGTTTACTCTAGCACAGATACGCAGTATTTT	TRBV7-2	15	-	-	TRBJ2-3
CSVGENEKLFF	TGCAGCGTTGGGGAAAATGAAAAACTGTTTTTT	TRBV29-1	11	many	-	TRBJ1-4
CASSQLYEQYF	TGTGCCAGCAGCCAACTCTACGAGCAGTACTTC	TRBV3-1	11	-	-	TRBJ2-7
CASSSQGDNEKLFF	TGTGCCAGCAGTTCACAGGGTGATAATGAAAAACTGTTTTTT	TRBV28	14	-	-	TRBJ1-4
CASSRPWDRGSHEQYF	TGTGCCAGCAGCCGGCCCTGGGACAGGGGGTCCCACGAGCAGTACTTC	TRBV7-9	16	few	TRBD1	TRBJ2-7
CASSSTPQGNEQFF	TGTGCCAGCAGCTCCACTCCTCAAGGCAATGAGCAGTTCTTC	TRBV11-2	14	-	-	TRBJ2-1
CASSSGAAGTTNTGELFF	TGTGCCAGCAGCTCTGGGGCAGCCGGGACAACGAACACCGGGGAGCTGTTTTTT	TRBV5-6	18	-	-	TRBJ2-2
CASSLVAGANSPLHF	TGTGCCAGCAGCTTGGTGGCAGGGGCTAATTCACCCCTCCACTTT	TRBV7-9	15	many	-	TRBJ1-6
CASSRDRGNYGYTF	TGTGCCAGCAGCCGAGACAGGGGCAACTATGGCTACACCTTC	TRBV7-9	14	few	TRBD1	TRBJ1-2
CASSIRSGGAADTQYF	TGTGCCAGCAGCATCCGAAGCGGGGGAGCGGCAGATACGCAGTATTTT	TRBV7-2	16	few	TRBD2	TRBJ2-3
CSAREPQGTGANVLTF	TGCAGTGCTAGAGAGCCCCAGGGAACTGGGGCCAACGTCCTGACTTTC	TRBV20-1	16	many	-	TRBJ2-6
CASTPDRVGDEQFF	TGTGCCAGCACCCCGGACAGGGTCGGCGATGAGCAGTTCTTC	TRBV28	14	few	TRBD1	TRBJ2-1
CASSLVKSSYNEQFF	TGCGCCAGCAGCTTGGTCAAGAGCTCCTACAATGAGCAGTTCTTC	TRBV5-1	15	-	-	TRBJ2-1
CASRRNTIYF	TGTGCCAGCCGGAGAAACACCATATATTTT	TRBV28	10	few	-	TRBJ1-3
CASSQDRVSYEQYF	TGTGCCAGCAGCCAGGACAGGGTCTCCTACGAGCAGTACTTC	TRBV14	14	few	TRBD1	TRBJ2-7
CASSPRDRGYYEQYF	TGTGCCAGCAGCCCCCGGGACAGGGGATACTACGAGCAGTACTTC	TRBV12-3/TRBV12-4	15	-	TRBD1	TRBJ2-7
CSATTANNYGYTF	TGCAGTGCCACGACAGCAAATAACTATGGCTACACCTTC	TRBV20-1	13	few	-	TRBJ1-2
CASSSRTLNLYNEQFF	TGTGCCAGCAGTTCCCGGACTCTTAACCTATACAATGAGCAGTTCTTC	TRBV2	16	-	-	TRBJ2-1
CASSLGLSSGHPEKLFF	TGTGCCAGCTCACTCGGGCTTTCATCCGGACACCCTGAAAAACTGTTTTTT	TRBV18	17	few	-	TRBJ1-4
CAISESPRNYGYTF	TGTGCCATCAGTGAGTCCCCCAGGAACTATGGCTACACCTTC	TRBV10-3	14	many	-	TRBJ1-2
CSVAGAEQYF	TGCAGCGTTGCCGGCGCCGAGCAGTACTTC	TRBV29-1	10	once	-	TRBJ2-7
CASSSAGGPTDTQYF	TGTGCCAGCAGTTCGGCGGGGGGCCCTACAGATACGCAGTATTTT	TRBV28	15	few	TRBD2	TRBJ2-3
CASSSTLGLAGRGQFF	TGTGCCAGCAGCTCGACCCTAGGGCTAGCGGGCCGAGGCCAGTTCTTC	TRBV7-9	16	-	TRBD2	TRBJ2-1
CASSEGFSNTGELFF	TGTGCCAGCAGCGAGGGATTTTCAAACACCGGGGAGCTGTTTTTT	TRBV7-6	15	-	-	TRBJ2-2
CASSSGPRDTQYF	TGTGCCAGCAGTAGCGGGCCACGGGATACGCAGTATTTT	TRBV9	13	few	TRBD2	TRBJ2-3